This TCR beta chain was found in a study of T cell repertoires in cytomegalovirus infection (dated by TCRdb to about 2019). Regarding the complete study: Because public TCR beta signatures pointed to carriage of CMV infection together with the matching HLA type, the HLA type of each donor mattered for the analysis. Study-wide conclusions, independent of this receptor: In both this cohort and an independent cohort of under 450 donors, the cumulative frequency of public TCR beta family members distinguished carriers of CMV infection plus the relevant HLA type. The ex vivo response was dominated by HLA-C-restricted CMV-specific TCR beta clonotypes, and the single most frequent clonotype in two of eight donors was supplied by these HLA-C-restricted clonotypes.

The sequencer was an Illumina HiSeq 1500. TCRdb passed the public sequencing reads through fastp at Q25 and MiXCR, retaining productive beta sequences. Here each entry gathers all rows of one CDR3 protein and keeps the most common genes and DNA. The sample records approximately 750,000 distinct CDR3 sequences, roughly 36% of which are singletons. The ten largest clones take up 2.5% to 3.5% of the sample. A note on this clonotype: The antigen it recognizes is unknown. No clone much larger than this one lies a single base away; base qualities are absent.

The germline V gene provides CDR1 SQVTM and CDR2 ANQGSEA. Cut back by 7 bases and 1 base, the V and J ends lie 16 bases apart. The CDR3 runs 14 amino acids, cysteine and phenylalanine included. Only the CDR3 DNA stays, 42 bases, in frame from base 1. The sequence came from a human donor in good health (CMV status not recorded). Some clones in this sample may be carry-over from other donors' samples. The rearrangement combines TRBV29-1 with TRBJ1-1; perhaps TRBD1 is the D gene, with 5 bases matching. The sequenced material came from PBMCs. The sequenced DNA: TGCAGCGCCGACCTATCAACAGGGAACACTGAAGCTTTCTTT. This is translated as CSADLSTGNTEAFF.